Presented here are 29 T cell receptor beta chains from one specimen sequenced in a study of PD-L1 blockade in urothelial cancer. Produced via immunoSEQ multiplex PCR; TCRdb's table is partial and in-frame only. The sample holds tens of thousands of clones, approximately 78% seen once. This specimen was PBMCs, taken around atezolizumab (anti-PD-L1) treatment. These TCRs come from a man between 65 and 80 years old with urothelial cancer.

This clone was seen only a few times. The chain links TRBV29-1 to TRBJ2-1; 7 bases align to TRBD1. The CDR3 covers 14 residues. Germline values: CDR1 SQVTM, CDR2 ANQGSEA. Trimming took 1 base from V and 3 from J; bases not matched to a gene: 3. The CDR3 region is CSVEGGTVYNEQFF. The DNA for the CDR3 is TGCAGCGTTGAAGGAGGGACAGTCTACAATGAGCAGTTCTTC.

The J gene is TRBJ1-5, the V gene TRBV29-1, with 7 bases identical to TRBD1. CDR1 SQVTM and CDR2 ANQGSEA come from the germline V gene. There are 13 residues in the CDR3. Unmatched junction bases numbered 7, after V lost 6 bases and J lost 5 bases. The CDR3 coding sequence is TGCAGCGTCGCCCCCGGGACAGATCAGCCCCAGCATTTT. It translates to CSVAPGTDQPQHF.

V usage is TRBV5-1 and J usage is TRBJ1-6, with TRBD1 matching 11 bases. Losses at the gene ends were 4 bases for V and 0 bases for J; bases not matched to a gene: 9. The germline V gene has CDR1 SGHRS and CDR2 YFSETQ. The CDR3 loop spans 19 amino acids. CDR3 protein: CASSPGDRGISSYNSPLHF. The CDR3 nucleotides are TGCGCCAGCAGCCCGGGGGACAGGGGGATCAGCTCCTATAATTCACCCCTCCACTTT. Full variable domain (missing parts from reference TRBV5-1 and TRBJ1-6): KAGVTQTPRYLIKTRGQQVTLSCSPISGHRSVSWYQQTPGQGLQFLFEYFSETQRNKGNFPGRFSGRQFSNSRSEMNVSTLELGDSALYLCASSPGDRGISSYNSPLHFGNGTRLTVT.

The J gene is TRBJ2-5, the V gene TRBV7-3; TRBD2 agrees at 8 bases. Germline CDR1 is SGHTA and CDR2 is FQGTGA. V shed 3 bases and J 2 bases; nucleotides not matched to a gene: 5. The CDR3 extends over 15 amino acids. In DNA, the CDR3 is TGTGCCAGCAGCTTTACTAGCGGAACACAAGAGACCCAGTACTTC. Its protein product is CASSFTSGTQETQYF.

There are a few counts of this clone. This sequence joins TRBV5-6 and TRBJ1-3; possible D gene TRBD1, 6 bases. The CDR3 has 17 amino acids. Germline V gene data show CDR1 as SGHDT and CDR2 as YYEEEE. Deletions cut 2 bases from V and 0 bases from J, with 15 bases between. CDR3 in amino acids: CASSLLTGGLSGNTIYF. DNA of the CDR3: TGTGCCAGCAGCTTATTAACTGGGGGCCTCTCTGGAAACACCATATATTTT.

The genes are TRBV7-6 and TRBJ1-5; D may be TRBD1 (6 bases). There are 14 residues in the CDR3. CDR1 and CDR2 (germline): SGHVS, FNYEAQ. The V end lost 3 bases, the J end lost 7 bases, and 13 bases lay between the germline ends. Here the CDR3 DNA reads TGTGCCAGCAGCTTTTCAGGGGAAGGCCAGCCCCAGCATTTT. Protein sequence: CASSFSGEGQPQHF.

The rearrangement links TRBV2 to TRBJ2-3; 8 nucleotides align to TRBD2. CDR1 and CDR2 from the germline V gene are SNHLY and FYNNEI. Trimming at V came to 6 bases and at J to 5 bases, leaving 7 bases not matched to a gene. The CDR3 runs 14 residues. The CDR3: CASSDSGTRDTQYF. CDR3 sequence (DNA): TGTGCCAGCAGCGATAGCGGGACGAGAGATACGCAGTATTTT.

The gene calls are TRBV5-1 and TRBJ2-5, with D maybe TRBD2 (6 bases). The ends were cut back, 4 bases at V and 5 bases at J, with 15 bases in the middle. CDR1 and CDR2 (germline): SGHRS, YFSETQ. This CDR3 spans 14 amino acids. In DNA, the CDR3 is TGCGCCAGCAGCGACCTTTCAGGAGGGGAGACCCAGTACTTC. Its translation is CASSDLSGGETQYF.

J is TRBJ1-1 and V is TRBV5-1; TRBD1 agrees at 8 bases. Unmatched junction bases numbered 10, after V lost 2 bases and J lost 4 bases. The CDR3 is made up of 16 amino acids. Germline V lookup: CDR1 SGHRS, CDR2 YFSETQ. CDR3 loop: CASSLRQTGGLTEAFF. CDR3 coding DNA: TGCGCCAGCAGCTTACGACAAACAGGGGGGCTCACTGAAGCTTTCTTT.

The V and J genes are TRBV5-8 and TRBJ1-1; no clear D gene. The CDR3 is 14 residues long. Trimming left V 0 bases short and J 10 bases short, with 16 bases between. Germline-derived CDR1 and CDR2 are SGHTS and YDEGEE. The CDR3 is CASSLARVGVRAFF. The CDR3 DNA is TGTGCCAGCAGCTTGGCCCGGGTCGGGGTCAGAGCTTTCTTT.

This chain connects TRBV14 to TRBJ1-1; D unclear. Trimming left V 4 bases short and J 6 bases short, with 15 bases between. The CDR3 contains 14 residues. Germline CDR1 is SGHDN and CDR2 is FVKESK. CDR3 region: CASSRPGRGAEAFF. Written as DNA, the CDR3 is TGTGCCAGCAGCCGACCCGGGCGGGGAGCTGAAGCTTTCTTT.

This sequence joins TRBV15 and TRBJ1-3; D is unresolved. Germline V gene data show CDR1 as LNHNV and CDR2 as YYDKDF (reference sequence). V shed 6 bases and J shed 0 bases, with 9 bases lying between them. The CDR3 length is 14 residues. CDR3 DNA sequence: TGTGCCACCAGTCCCGGGTCCTCTGGAAACACCATATATTTT. Translation: CATSPGSSGNTIYF. Variable domain in full (rest from reference TRBV15 and TRBJ1-3): DAMVIQNPRYQVTQFGKPVTLSCSQTLNHNVMYWYQQKSSQAPKLLFHYYDKDFNNEADTPDNFQSRRPNTSFCFLDIRSPGLGDTAMYLCATSPGSSGNTIYFGEGSWLTVV.

This rearrangement joins TRBV4-1 to TRBJ2-2; D may be TRBD2 (6 bases). The CDR3 extends over 16 amino acids. From germline, CDR1 is MGHRA and CDR2 YSYEKL. V was cut by 1 base and J by 2 bases, with 11 bases left in between. CDR3 region: CASSQGGGFNTGELFF. Written as DNA, the CDR3 is TGCGCCAGCAGCCAAGGAGGAGGGTTCAACACCGGGGAGCTGTTTTTT.

The chain is built from TRBV6-4 and TRBJ1-6; D is unclear. Trimming cost V 0 bases and J 10 bases, with 7 bases left between them. The CDR3 is made up of 13 amino acids. The germline gives CDR1 MRHNA, CDR2 SNTAGT. The DNA of the CDR3 is TGTGCCAGCAGTGACTCCCCCTTGTCACCCCTCCACTTT. Residues: CASSDSPLSPLHF.

This sequence joins TRBV30 and TRBJ1-2; TRBD1 is a possible D gene (6 bases). This CDR3 spans 17 amino acids. V dropped 5 bases and J dropped 1 base, with 23 bases sitting between them. CDR1 GTSNPN and CDR2 SVGIG come from the germline V gene (reference sequence). The CDR3 is CAWRITGRGGINYGYTF. The DNA for the CDR3 is TGTGCCTGGCGCATTACAGGGCGTGGGGGTATTAACTATGGCTACACCTTC.

The chain has TRBV18 and TRBJ2-5; 8 bases match TRBD2. Germline CDR1 is KGHSH and CDR2 is LQKENI. The CDR3 contains 14 residues. The J segment lost 3 bases and the V segment lost 3 bases, leaving 3 bases of the junction unmatched. The DNA for the CDR3 is TGTGCCAGCTCACCGAGGCGGGGGGAAGAGACCCAGTACTTC. Its protein is CASSPRRGEETQYF.

J is TRBJ2-2 and V is TRBV12-5; D is unclear. Trimming shortened V by 6 bases and J by 4 bases, and 12 bases separated the two germline ends. CDR1 LGHNT and CDR2 FRNRAP come from the germline V gene. The length of the CDR3 is 14 residues. CDR3 loop: CASGLQSGTGELFF. Here the CDR3 DNA reads TGTGCTAGTGGCCTGCAGTCGGGCACCGGGGAGCTGTTTTTT.

This clone has just a few counts. The chain carries TRBV6-6 and TRBJ2-7; D remains ambiguous. V shed 0 bases and J shed 2 bases, with 11 bases lying between them. The germline V gene has CDR1 MNHNY and CDR2 SVGAGI (reference sequence). CDR3 length: 15 residues. CDR3 coding DNA: TGTGCCAGCAGTTACTCGTATAGATCCCCCTACGAGCAGTACTTC. Translation gives CASSYSYRSPYEQYF.

The chain uses TRBV19 and TRBJ2-1, with TRBD2 matching over 9 bases. CDR3 length equals 13 residues. The germline V gene has CDR1 LNHDA and CDR2 SQIVND (reference sequence). V was clipped by 6 bases and J by 7 bases; unmatched bases: 4. The CDR3 is CASRRGGVNEQFF. The CDR3 nucleotides are TGTGCCAGTAGGCGGGGGGGGGTGAATGAGCAGTTCTTC.

This sequence joins TRBV21-1 and TRBJ1-5; the tabulated D call, TRBD1, remains unverified against the DNA. TRBV21-1 is a pseudogene segment. The length of the CDR3 is 15 residues. The CDR3 sequence is CASSKAGGNNQPQHF. The CDR3 DNA reads TGTGCCAGCAGCAAAGCAGGGGGCAACAATCAGCCCCAGCATTTT.

CDR3 amino acids: CASSFSGTSTDTQYF. The CDR3 coding sequence is TGCGCCAGCAGCTTTTCAGGGACTAGCACAGATACGCAGTATTTT. V and J are TRBV5-1 and TRBJ2-3; a weak D match, TRBD2 (6 bases). The CDR3 has 15 residues. Trimming took off 2 bases at V and 0 bases at J, with 10 bases between the two ends. Germline assignment: CDR1 SGHRS and CDR2 YFSETQ.

The chain joins TRBV7-9 to TRBJ1-1, with 7 bases that match TRBD1. The V and J ends lost 5 bases and 7 bases, in that order; junction bases with no gene match: 10. CDR1 SEHNR and CDR2 FQNEAQ come from the germline V gene (reference sequence). This CDR3 comprises 14 residues. The CDR3 region is CASSAAQGGNEAFF. The DNA for the CDR3 is TGTGCCAGCAGCGCCGCTCAGGGGGGTAATGAAGCTTTCTTT.

The chain joins TRBV18 to TRBJ1-5, with a weak D call TRBD1 (5 bases). The CDR3 totals 15 residues. Germline CDR1 is KGHSH and CDR2 is LQKENI. Trimming left V 6 bases short and J 0 bases short, with 12 bases between. The CDR3 DNA reads as TGTGCCAGCTCGCCTAATCAGGGTAGCAATCAGCCCCAGCATTTT. It yields the protein CASSPNQGSNQPQHF.

The chain combines TRBV19 with TRBJ1-5; D gene unclear. Germline V lookup: CDR1 LNHDA, CDR2 SQIVND (reference sequence). The CDR3 sequence is 15 residues long. V was trimmed by 7 bases and J by 4 bases, leaving 17 bases between them. The CDR3 DNA follows: TGTGCCAGTACCCTTGGCGGGCGCGGGAATCAGCCCCAGCATTTT. Translating it yields CASTLGGRGNQPQHF.

This chain connects TRBV5-6 to TRBJ1-5; possible D gene TRBD1, 6 bases. CDR3 length equals 15 residues. The germline gives CDR1 SGHDT, CDR2 YYEEEE. V was pared by 2 bases and J by 2 bases, with 11 bases between. The CDR3 spells CASSLQGWGNQPQHF. The CDR3 DNA reads TGTGCCAGCAGCTTACAGGGTTGGGGCAATCAGCCCCAGCATTTT.

The chain carries TRBV7-8 and TRBJ2-7; TRBD1 might be the D (5 bases). This CDR3 comprises 12 residues. Between the trimmed V and J ends, which lost 5 bases and 7 bases, there was a span of 12 bases. CDR1 and CDR2 (germline): SGHVS, FQNEAQ. The CDR3 reads CASSETTGEQYF. In nucleotides, the CDR3 is TGTGCCAGCAGCGAAACAACAGGAGAGCAGTACTTC.

By its share, this clone is medium-sized. The chain combines TRBV9 with TRBJ2-2; TRBD2 matches at 13 bases. V was pared by 4 bases and J by 6 bases, with 6 bases of the junction left unmatched. CDR3 size: 16 residues. Germline V gene data show CDR1 as SGDLS and CDR2 as YYNGEE. In nucleotides, the CDR3 is TGTGCCAGCAGCCCGAGGACTAGCGGGAGTTCCGGGGAGCTGTTTTTT. It encodes CASSPRTSGSSGELFF.

The rearrangement joins TRBV25-1 to TRBJ2-1; weak D call: TRBD2 (5 bases). This CDR3 region has 14 residues. In germline, CDR1 is MGHDK, CDR2 SYGVNS. Trimming shortened V by 1 base and J by 7 bases, and 11 bases separated the two germline ends. CDR3 bases: TGTGCCAGCAGTGAATTCTATTCGGGGAATGAGCAGTTCTTC. Its translation: CASSEFYSGNEQFF.

This sequence joins TRBV5-1 and TRBJ1-2; TRBD1 might be the D (6 bases). V lost 2 bases and J 4 bases, leaving 15 bases between the germline ends. Germline V lookup: CDR1 SGHRS, CDR2 YFSETQ. There are 15 residues in the CDR3. CDR3 nucleotides: TGCGCCAGCAGCTTTGAGGGGGACCCAATCTATGGCTACACCTTC. It is translated as CASSFEGDPIYGYTF.